This TCR beta chain is from a study of cytotoxic CD8 clonotypes in ibrutinib-treated CLL (dated by TCRdb to the early 2020s). Context from the whole study: The cohort had 11 relapsed/refractory and roughly 14 treatment-naive patients; about 17 were IGHV unmutated. Response samples were taken after a median of around 13 months on treatment, ranging from about 6 to 40 months. Patients were still on ibrutinib when every remission and progressive disease sample was collected. Longitudinal samples were available for about 30% of the roughly 86 trial participants. Cryopreserved peripheral blood mononuclear cells were obtained prior to treatment, at the time of response, and at either disease progression or sustained remission. Partial responses were observed in approximately 24 patients and complete responses in 2; after a median follow-up of around 64 months, remission was maintained in 14 patients and progression was observed in approximately 12. On average, each sample had roughly 230,000 productive templates and under 95,000 productive rearrangements. Broad study findings and their caveats: An increase in clonality was observed at ibrutinib response, with clonality remaining stable during sustained remission and falling back toward baseline at progression. At baseline, clonality was higher than in age-matched healthy donors and showed a strong correlation with circulating CD8+ T-cell counts. Sustained-remission and progressing patients did not have matched sampling times, and lymph node repertoires were not examined. Public clonotypes were found to be uncommon and were observed to contract or remain stable during treatment; the increase in clonality was shown to reflect expansion of private clonotypes at ibrutinib response.

About this clone: No cognate antigen has been identified for it. Qualities for individual bases were not recorded, and no much larger clone is one base off.

The CDR3 starts with the cysteine, ends with the phenylalanine, and has 13 residues. Only the CDR3 portion is preserved as DNA: 39 bases, with reading frame beginning at the first base. V is cut back by 7 bases and J by 1 base, with 1 base in the junction unmatched. CDR1 SGDLS and CDR2 YYNGEE are derived from the germline V gene. Each clonotype received, on average, 10x coverage in deep resolution sequencing performed on a MiSeq, where the target depth lay between 1 in 1 million and 1 in 200,000 T cells. TCR beta libraries were generated with the immunoSEQ hsTCRB Kit. Per the source publication's procedure: The data were analyzed with ImmunoSEQ Analyzer and ImmunoSEQ Data Assistant, and V, D and J gene assignments followed IMGT definitions. Clonality, which ranges from 0 to 1, was calculated by subtracting the normalized Shannon entropy of productive rearrangement frequencies from one. Only overrepresented clonotypes making up at least 0.05% of each patient's repertoire were included in the public clonotype analysis. Repertoires from more than ten age-matched healthy donors in immuneACCESS were used as clonality controls. Imported from immuneACCESS, the table was reduced by TCRdb to in-frame sequences with V and J called. These copies leave out some clones; in studies compared against another copy, an unresolved V gene accounts for under half, and the cause of the remainder is not known. V, J and clone size reflect that table, while D and trimming were determined from the DNA. This sample comprises over 250,000 clones, 60% to 80% of them detected only once. Around 6% of the sample rests with the top ten.

Per the publication, the time point label means: progressive disease on ibrutinib. For TCR beta library preparation, approximately 2 micrograms of genomic DNA were isolated from cryopreserved PBMCs. Longitudinal blood samples from CLL patients receiving ibrutinib monotherapy were subjected to high-throughput TCR beta sequencing. The patients took part in an open-label, single-center phase 2 trial of ibrutinib monotherapy. The receptor was derived from a human donor with chronic lymphocytic leukemia. Here the chain combines TRBV9 and TRBJ2-2; 7 bases in the junction line up with TRBD1. Sequencing was performed on PBMCs, taken at disease progression, from a patient treated with ibrutinib. The base sequence is TGTGCCAGCGCAGGGGGGAACACCGGGGAGCTGTTTTTT. Its translation reads: CASAGGNTGELFF. Reference TRBV9 and TRBJ2-2 genes cover what lies past the CDR3, so the full variable domain is DSGVTQTPKHLITATGQRVTLRCSPRSGDLSVYWYQQSLDQGLQFLIQYYNGEERAKGNILERFSAQQFPDLHSELNLSSLELGDSALYFCASAGGNTGELFFGEGSRLTVL.